The clone carrying this T cell receptor beta chain was recorded at least ten times. What it recognizes is unknown. The sample originates from a study of regulatory T cells in long-lasting Graves disease. Study conclusions and caveats: Among samples with persistent disease, TRBV28, TRBJ1-2 and TRBJ2-5 were favored.

Library construction for TCR beta used iRepertoire HTBI primers and Arm-PCR of CDR3 regions. Using its own MiXCR run on the multiplex PCR reads, TCRdb lists one record per CDR3 protein. The table records 540,000 or so distinct CDR3 sequences, roughly 13% of them present only once. The CDR3 loop spans 13 amino acids. Deletions cut 6 bases from V and 10 bases from J, with 13 bases between. The time point here: newly diagnosed GD, antithyroid drugs for less than 3 months. After RNA was extracted from PBMCs, the TCR library was made from it. The same data also went into a second study, on T cells in Graves' hyperthyroidism and ophthalmopathy. As reported in that work: In blood, most of the thyroid clonotypes expanded above 0.001 were also present.

This chain uses TRBV12-3 or TRBV12-4 with TRBJ1-6; the D gene is possibly TRBD1 (5 bases). The clonotype was recovered from a man in his thirties or forties with Graves disease. Here the sequenced sample was peripheral blood mononuclear cells (PBMCs), taken at new diagnosis, from a patient treated with antithyroid drugs. The CDR3 bases are TGTGCCAGCAGGCCAGCAGGGAAATCACCCCTCCACTTT. This gives the protein CASRPAGKSPLHF.